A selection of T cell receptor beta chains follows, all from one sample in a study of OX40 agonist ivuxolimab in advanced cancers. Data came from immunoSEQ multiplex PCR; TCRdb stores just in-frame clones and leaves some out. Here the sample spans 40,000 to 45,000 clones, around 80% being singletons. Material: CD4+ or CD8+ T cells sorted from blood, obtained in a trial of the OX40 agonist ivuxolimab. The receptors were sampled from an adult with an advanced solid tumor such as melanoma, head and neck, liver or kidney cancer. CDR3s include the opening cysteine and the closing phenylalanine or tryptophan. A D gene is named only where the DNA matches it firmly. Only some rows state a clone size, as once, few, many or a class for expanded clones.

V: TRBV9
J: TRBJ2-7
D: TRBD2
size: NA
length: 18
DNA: TGTGCCAGCAGCGTGGGACTAGCGGAAAGCTCCGGTTCCTACGAGCAGTACTTC
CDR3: CASSVGLAESSGSYEQYF

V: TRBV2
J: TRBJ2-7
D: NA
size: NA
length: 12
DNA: TGTGCCAGCAGTGAGGGTTTCTACGAGCAGTACTTC
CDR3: CASSEGFYEQYF

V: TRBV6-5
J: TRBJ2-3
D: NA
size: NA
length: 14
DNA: TGTGCCAGCAGGTCCGCAGGGGCGGGAGATACGCAGTATTTT
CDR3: CASRSAGAGDTQYF

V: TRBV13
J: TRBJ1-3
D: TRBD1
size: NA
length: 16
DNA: TGTGCCAGCAGCTTGAAGGGACAGCAGCCTGGAAACACCATATATTTT
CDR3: CASSLKGQQPGNTIYF

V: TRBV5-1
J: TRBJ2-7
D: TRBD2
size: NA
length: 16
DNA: TGCGCCAGCAGCTTGTCCGTTGGGACTAGAGCCTACGAGCAGTACTTC
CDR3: CASSLSVGTRAYEQYF

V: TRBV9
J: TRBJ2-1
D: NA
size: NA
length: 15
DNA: TGTGCCAGCAGCGTAGGTATGGGATCCTACAATGAGCAGTTCTTC
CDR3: CASSVGMGSYNEQFF

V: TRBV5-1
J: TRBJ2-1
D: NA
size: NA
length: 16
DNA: TGCGCCAGCAGCTCGCAGCCGGGGGCCTCCTACAATGAGCAGTTCTTC
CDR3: CASSSQPGASYNEQFF

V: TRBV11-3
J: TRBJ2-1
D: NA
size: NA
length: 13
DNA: TGTGCCAGCAGCTTACTGTCCGCGGGTGAGCAGTTCTTC
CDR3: CASSLLSAGEQFF

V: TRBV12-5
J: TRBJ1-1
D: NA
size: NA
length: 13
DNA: TGTGCTAGCGGTACAACGGGGAACACTGAAGCTTTCTTT
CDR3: CASGTTGNTEAFF

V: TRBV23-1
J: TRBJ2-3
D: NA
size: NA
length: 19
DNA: TGCGCCAGCAGTCAACTTACCCTGGAGGCCGCTGAAGGGACAGATACGCAGTATTTT
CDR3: CASSQLTLEAAEGTDTQYF

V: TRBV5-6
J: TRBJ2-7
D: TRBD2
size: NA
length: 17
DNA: TGTGCCAGCAGCTGGGACGGACCGGGACTATTCTCCTACGAGCAGTACTTC
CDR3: CASSWDGPGLFSYEQYF

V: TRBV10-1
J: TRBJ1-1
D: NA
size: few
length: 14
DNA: TGCGCCAGCAGTGAGTCTTCGGGGAGCCCTGAAGCTTTCTTT
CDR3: CASSESSGSPEAFF

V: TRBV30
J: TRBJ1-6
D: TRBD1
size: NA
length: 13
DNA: TGTGCCTGGAGGACAGGGGGGAATTCACCCCTCCACTTT
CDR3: CAWRTGGNSPLHF

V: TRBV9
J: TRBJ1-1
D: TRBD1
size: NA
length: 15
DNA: TGTGCCAGCAGCATAACGACAGGGGGGTTCACTGAAGCTTTCTTT
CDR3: CASSITTGGFTEAFF

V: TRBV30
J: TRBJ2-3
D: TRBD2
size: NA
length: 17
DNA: TGTGCCTCCGGGGATGAGCGGGAGGTTTCTCTCTCAGATACGCAGTATTTT
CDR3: CASGDEREVSLSDTQYF

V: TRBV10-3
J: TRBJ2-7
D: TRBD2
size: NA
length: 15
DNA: TGTGCCATCAGTCAGCCCGGGACTAGCGACGGCGAGCAGTACTTC
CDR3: CAISQPGTSDGEQYF

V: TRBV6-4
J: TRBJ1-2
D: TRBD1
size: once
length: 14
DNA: TGTGCCAGCTCCGACGGGACAGACGTCTATGGCTACACCTTC
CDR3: CASSDGTDVYGYTF

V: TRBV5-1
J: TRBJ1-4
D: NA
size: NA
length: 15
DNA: TGCGCCAGCAGCCTGGTAACAATTCCGTATGAAAAACTGTTTTTT
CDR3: CASSLVTIPYEKLFF

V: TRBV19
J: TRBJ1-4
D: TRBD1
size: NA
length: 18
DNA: TGTGCCAGTAGATCGGACAGGTTAATTGGGCAAACTAATGAAAAACTGTTTTTT
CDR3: CASRSDRLIGQTNEKLFF

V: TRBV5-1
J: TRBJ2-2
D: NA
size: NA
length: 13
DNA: TGCGCCAGCAGCTTGGCCCTTCCCGGGGAGCTGTTTTTT
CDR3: CASSLALPGELFF

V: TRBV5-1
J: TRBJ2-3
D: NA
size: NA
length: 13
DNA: TGCGCCAGCAGCTTCGACCCGGGGGATACGCAGTATTTT
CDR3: CASSFDPGDTQYF

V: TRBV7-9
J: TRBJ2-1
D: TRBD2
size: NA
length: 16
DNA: TGTGCCAGCAGCAGCCTGAGCGGGAGGTCCTACAATGAGCAGTTCTTC
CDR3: CASSSLSGRSYNEQFF

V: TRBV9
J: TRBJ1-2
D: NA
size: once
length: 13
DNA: TGTGCCAGCAGCCCTCGAGGGGACTATGGCTACACCTTC
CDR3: CASSPRGDYGYTF

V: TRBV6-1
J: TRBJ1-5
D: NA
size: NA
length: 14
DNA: TGTGCCAGCAGTGAAGGACTGAGTGGTCAGCCCCAGCATTTT
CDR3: CASSEGLSGQPQHF

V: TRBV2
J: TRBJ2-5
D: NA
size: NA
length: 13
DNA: TGTGCCAGCAGTGGCCGGTACCAAGAGACCCAGTACTTC
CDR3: CASSGRYQETQYF

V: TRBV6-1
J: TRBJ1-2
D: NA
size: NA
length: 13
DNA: TGTGCCAGCAGTTTGTCGGGCCCGCGGGGCTACACCTTC
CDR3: CASSLSGPRGYTF

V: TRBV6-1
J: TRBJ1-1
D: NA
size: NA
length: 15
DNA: TGTGCCACGCAGACTCTCACTAGGGGAAACACTGAAGCTTTCTTT
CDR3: CATQTLTRGNTEAFF

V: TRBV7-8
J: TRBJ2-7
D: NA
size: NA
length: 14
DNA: TGTGCCAGCAGCCCAGAGGATGGTTCCTACGAGCAGTACTTC
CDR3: CASSPEDGSYEQYF

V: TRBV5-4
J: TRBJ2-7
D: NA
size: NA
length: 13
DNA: TGTGCCAGCACCCCGAGGGACTCCTACGAGCAGTACTTC
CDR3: CASTPRDSYEQYF

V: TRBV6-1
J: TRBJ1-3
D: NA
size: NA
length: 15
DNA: TGTGCCAGCAGTGTTAACAGGGTCTCTGGAAACACCATATATTTT
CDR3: CASSVNRVSGNTIYF

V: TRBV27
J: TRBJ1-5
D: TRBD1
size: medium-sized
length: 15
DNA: TGTGCCAGCAGAAGTGGACAGGAAGACAATCAGCCCCAGCATTTT
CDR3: CASRSGQEDNQPQHF

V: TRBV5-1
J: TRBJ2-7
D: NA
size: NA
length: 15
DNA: TGCGCCAGCAGCTTGTTGACAGGGACTACCTACGAGCAGTACTTC
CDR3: CASSLLTGTTYEQYF

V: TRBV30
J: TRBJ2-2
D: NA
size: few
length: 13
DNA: TGTGCCTGGAGTGTACTAGAGGGCGGGGAGCTGTTTTTT
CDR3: CAWSVLEGGELFF

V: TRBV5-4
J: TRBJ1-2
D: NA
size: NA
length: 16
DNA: TGTGCCAGCAGCTTGGGGGGATCGGGCGCTAACTATGGCTACACCTTC
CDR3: CASSLGGSGANYGYTF

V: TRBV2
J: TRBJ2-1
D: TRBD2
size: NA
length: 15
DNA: TGTGCCAGCAGGCGTTGGCGGGAGGGCCGGAATGAGCAGTTCTTC
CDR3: CASRRWREGRNEQFF

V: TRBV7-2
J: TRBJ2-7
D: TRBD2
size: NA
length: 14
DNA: TGTGCCAGCAGCTGGCGAGGACTAGCAGTCGAGCAGTACTTC
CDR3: CASSWRGLAVEQYF

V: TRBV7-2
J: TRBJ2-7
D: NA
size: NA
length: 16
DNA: TGTGCCAGCAGCATCTCGTCATACCGACGGGACTACGAGCAGTACTTC
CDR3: CASSISSYRRDYEQYF

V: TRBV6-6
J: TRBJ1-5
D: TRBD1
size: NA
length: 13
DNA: TGTGCCAGCAGTGACAGGGGCAATCAGCCCCAGCATTTT
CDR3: CASSDRGNQPQHF

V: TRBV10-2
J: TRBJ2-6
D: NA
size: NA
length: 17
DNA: TGCGCCAGCAGTGAGTGGCGGGGATTAGGTGGGGCCAACGTCCTGACTTTC
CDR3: CASSEWRGLGGANVLTF

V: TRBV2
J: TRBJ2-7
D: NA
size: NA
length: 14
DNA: TGTGCCAGCAGTTCCAGCGGTAATTCCTACGAGCAGTACTTC
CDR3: CASSSSGNSYEQYF